The subject of this entry is one TCR beta chain. V lost 0 bases to trimming and J lost 2 bases; unmatched junction nucleotides: 5. The germline V gene encodes CDR1 SGHTA and CDR2 FQGNSA. The CDR3 totals 16 residues. The data stem from a study of response to subunit inactivated influenza vaccine. MiXCR, run by TCRdb on the RT-PCR reads, gives a single entry per CDR3 protein. The profile shows about 620,000 distinct CDR3 sequences, roughly 12% of them singletons. The sample was also reused in another study, on T cells expressing NK-cell markers. From that second work: UMI-tagged 5'RACE template switching yielded the TCR beta cDNA. Obtained from sorted CD3+CD56+NKG2C+, CD3+CD56+NKG2C- and CD3+CD56-NKG2C+ T cells were the TCR beta repertoires. The sequencing cohort of eight donors included seven HCMV-seropositive individuals and one seronegative individual. Similarly, these clonotypes led the CD3+CD56-NKG2C+ fraction as well in four donors. It remained uncertain whether the expanded NKG2C+ T cell clones were specific for HCMV antigens.

The rearrangement uses TRBV7-2 and TRBJ2-7, with 9 nucleotides matching TRBD2. Sequenced here: PBMCs from blood, sampled on the day of vaccination. The sequence was obtained from a man aged 45 to 65 who received an inactivated influenza vaccine. In DNA form, the CDR3 reads TGTGCCAGCAGCTTAGCGCGGGTAGCGGGGGCCTACGAGCAGTACTTC. Translating it yields CASSLARVAGAYEQYF.